The clone carrying this TCR beta chain occurred once. Profiling relied on immunoSEQ multiplex PCR, and the TCRdb table lists in-frame clones only, not all of them. This sample has about 220,000 clones, with around 84% found just once. The entry originates in a study of blood T cell repertoires in COVID-19. Across the whole study: Specimens from acute and convalescent COVID-19 originated in the United States, Italy and Spain. PBMCs, B-cell-depleted T cells, or T cells were the source of the cDNA or gDNA that made up the material.

CDR1 LNHDA and CDR2 SQIVND come from the germline V gene (reference sequence). The CDR3 loop spans 17 amino acids. V gave up 5 bases and J gave up 0 bases, with 17 bases separating them. The sample taken for sequencing was peripheral blood. The clonotype originates from a man aged 30 to 39 with active or convalescent COVID-19. The rearrangement joins TRBV19 to TRBJ1-5; maybe TRBD1 (5 bases). The CDR3 is CASSLLQAAYSNQPQHF. CDR3 in DNA: TGTGCCAGTAGTTTGTTACAGGCTGCGTATAGCAATCAGCCCCAGCATTTT.